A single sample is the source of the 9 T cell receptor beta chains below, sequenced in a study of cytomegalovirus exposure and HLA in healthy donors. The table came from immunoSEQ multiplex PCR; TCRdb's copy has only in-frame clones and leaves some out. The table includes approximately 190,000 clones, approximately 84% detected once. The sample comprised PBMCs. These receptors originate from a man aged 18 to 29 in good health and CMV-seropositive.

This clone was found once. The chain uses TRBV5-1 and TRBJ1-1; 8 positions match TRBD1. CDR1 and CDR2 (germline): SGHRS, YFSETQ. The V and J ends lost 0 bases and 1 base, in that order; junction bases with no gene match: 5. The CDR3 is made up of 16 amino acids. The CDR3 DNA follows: TGCGCCAGCAGCTTGGGGGACAGGAGTTGGAACACTGAAGCTTTCTTT. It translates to CASSLGDRSWNTEAFF.

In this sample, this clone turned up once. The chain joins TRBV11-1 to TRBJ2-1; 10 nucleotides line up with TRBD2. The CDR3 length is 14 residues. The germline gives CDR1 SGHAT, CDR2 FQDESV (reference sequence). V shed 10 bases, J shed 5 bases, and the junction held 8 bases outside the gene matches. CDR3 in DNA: TGTGCCACCCGATCCGGGACTAGCGACAATGAGCAGTTCTTC. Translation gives CATRSGTSDNEQFF.

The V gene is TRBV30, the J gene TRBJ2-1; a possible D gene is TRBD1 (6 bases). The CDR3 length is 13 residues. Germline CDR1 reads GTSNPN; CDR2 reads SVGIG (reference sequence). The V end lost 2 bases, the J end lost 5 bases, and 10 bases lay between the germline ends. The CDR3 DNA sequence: TGTGCCTGGAGTACAGGGCTGGACAATGAGCAGTTCTTC. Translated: CAWSTGLDNEQFF. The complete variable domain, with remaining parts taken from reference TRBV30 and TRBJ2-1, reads SQTIHQWPATLVQPVGSPLSLECTVEGTSNPNLYWYRQAAGRGLQLLFYSVGIGQISSEVPQNLSASRPQDRQFILSSKKLLLSDSGFYLCAWSTGLDNEQFFGPGTRLTVL.

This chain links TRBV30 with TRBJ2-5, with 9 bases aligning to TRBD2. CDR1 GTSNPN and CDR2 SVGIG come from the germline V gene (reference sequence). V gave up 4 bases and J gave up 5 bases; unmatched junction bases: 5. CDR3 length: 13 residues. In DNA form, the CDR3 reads TGTGCCTGGACGGCGGGAGGGCGGGAGACCCAGTACTTC. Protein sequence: CAWTAGGRETQYF.

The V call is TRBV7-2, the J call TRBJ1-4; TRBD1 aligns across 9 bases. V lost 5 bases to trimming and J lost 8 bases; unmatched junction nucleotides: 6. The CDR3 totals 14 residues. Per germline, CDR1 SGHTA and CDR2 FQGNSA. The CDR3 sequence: CASSKDRGGEKLFF. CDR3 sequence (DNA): TGTGCCAGCAGCAAGGACAGGGGAGGGGAAAAACTGTTTTTT.

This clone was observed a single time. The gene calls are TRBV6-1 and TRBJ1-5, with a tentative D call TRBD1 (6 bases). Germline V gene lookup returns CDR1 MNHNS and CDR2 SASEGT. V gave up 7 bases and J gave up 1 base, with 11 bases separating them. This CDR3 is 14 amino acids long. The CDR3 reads CASTKTGSNQPQHF. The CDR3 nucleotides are TGTGCCAGCACTAAAACAGGGAGCAATCAGCCCCAGCATTTT.

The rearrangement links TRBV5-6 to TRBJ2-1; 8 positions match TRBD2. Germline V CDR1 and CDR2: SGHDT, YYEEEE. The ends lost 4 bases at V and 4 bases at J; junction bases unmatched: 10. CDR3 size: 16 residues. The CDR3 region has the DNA TGTGCCAGCAGCCCGGATGTCGGGAGGGCATACAATGAGCAGTTCTTC. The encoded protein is CASSPDVGRAYNEQFF.

CDR3 DNA sequence: TGTGCCAGCAGCCCCACTACACACGGCTACACCTTC. Encoded protein: CASSPTTHGYTF. This chain links TRBV6-6 with TRBJ1-2, with D hard to call. This CDR3 contains 12 residues. Germline V gene sequence: CDR1 MNHNY, CDR2 SVGAGI (reference sequence). The V and J ends lost 6 bases and 8 bases respectively, with 13 bases between them.

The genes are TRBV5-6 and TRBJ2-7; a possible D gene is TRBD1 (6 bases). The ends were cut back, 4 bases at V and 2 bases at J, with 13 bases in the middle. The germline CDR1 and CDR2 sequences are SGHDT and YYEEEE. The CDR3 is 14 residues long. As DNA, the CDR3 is TGTGCCAGCAGCCCGCTGGCAGGGGCCTACGAGCAGTACTTC. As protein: CASSPLAGAYEQYF. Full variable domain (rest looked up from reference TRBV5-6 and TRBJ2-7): DAGVTQSPTHLIKTRGQQVTLRCSPKSGHDTVSWYQQALGQGPQFIFQYYEEEERQRGNFPDRFSGHQFPNYSSELNVNALLLGDSALYLCASSPLAGAYEQYFGPGTRLTVT.